This T cell receptor (beta chain) derives from a study of blood T cell repertoires in COVID-19. The V and J ends lost 6 bases and 7 bases, in that order; junction bases with no gene match: 17. The CDR3 length is 17 residues. Germline loops: CDR1 SGHVS, CDR2 FQNEAQ. Measured with immunoSEQ multiplex PCR; TCRdb has only the in-frame clones, and not every one. The sample lists approximately 300,000 clones; 92% were seen once. Residents of approximately 25 US areas, aged roughly 18 to 95 years, made up the participants. Two consecutive negative NP/OP PCR tests, clearance, or resolved symptoms defined Cohort 3 recovery.

Sequences were obtained from PBMCs or T cells enriched from blood (not recorded which). The gene calls are TRBV7-8 and TRBJ1-2; 10 positions match TRBD1. The TCR originated in a woman aged 30 to 39 who had recovered from COVID-19. In DNA, the CDR3 is TGTGCCAGCAGTTCCTATGCCGGGACAGGGGTTCGCTCTGGCTACACCTTC. It codes for CASSSYAGTGVRSGYTF.